The entry below describes one T cell receptor (beta chain). Using immunoSEQ multiplex PCR, the repertoire was profiled, and TCRdb retains in-frame clones only, with some absent. The sample includes approximately 40,000 clones, more than 80% of them seen just once. The data stem from a study of graft-versus-host responses after intestinal transplantation. Germline V gene lookup returns CDR1 MNHNS and CDR2 SASEGT. With 5 bases removed from V and 1 base from J, the gap between germline ends came to 8 bases. The CDR3 is made up of 13 amino acids. Sequencing used PBMCs, obtained 300 to 330 days after intestinal transplant. The gene calls are TRBV6-1 and TRBJ2-5; D perhaps matches TRBD2 (5 bases). The clonotype comes from a human patient who received an intestinal transplant, so some T cells may come from the graft donor. CDR3 in amino acids: CASSSSFQETQYF. The CDR3 DNA sequence: TGTGCCAGCAGTTCTAGCTTCCAAGAGACCCAGTACTTC.